This note documents a single T cell receptor (beta chain) sequence. This entry comes from a study of blood T cell repertoires in COVID-19. The protocol was immunoSEQ multiplex PCR, while the TCRdb copy is restricted to in-frame clones and leaves out a portion. The sample lists tens of thousands of clones; around 84% were seen once. The CDR3 covers 13 residues. CDR1 is LNHDA, CDR2 SQIVND, per germline (reference sequence). Trimming cost V 5 bases and J 1 base, with 8 bases left between them. The sequenced material came from peripheral blood. The TCR was taken from an older man with active or convalescent COVID-19. The genes are TRBV19 and TRBJ2-5; no clear D. The CDR3 reads CASSYSFQETQYF. The CDR3 region has the DNA TGTGCCAGTAGTTACAGTTTCCAAGAGACCCAGTACTTC.